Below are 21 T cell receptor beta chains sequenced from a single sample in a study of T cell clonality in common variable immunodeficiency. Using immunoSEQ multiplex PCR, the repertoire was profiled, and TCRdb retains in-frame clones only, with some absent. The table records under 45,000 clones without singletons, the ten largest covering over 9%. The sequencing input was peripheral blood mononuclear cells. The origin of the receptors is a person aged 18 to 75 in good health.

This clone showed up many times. The CDR3 bases that were read are TGCAGCGTTGAACTTGCTGGCAGGGCAAGCACTGAA. It codes for CSVELAGRASTE. The CDR3 in full is CSVELAGRASTEAFF. The chain has TRBV29-1 and TRBJ1-1, with TRBD1 as a possible D gene (5 bases). Sequencing ends 3 residues short of the CDR3 end; the germline J gene provides the rest. The germline V and J ends were trimmed by 2 bases and 4 bases, with 17 bases remaining between them. The CDR3 length is 15 residues. The V gene's germline CDR1 is SQVTM and CDR2 ANQGSEA.

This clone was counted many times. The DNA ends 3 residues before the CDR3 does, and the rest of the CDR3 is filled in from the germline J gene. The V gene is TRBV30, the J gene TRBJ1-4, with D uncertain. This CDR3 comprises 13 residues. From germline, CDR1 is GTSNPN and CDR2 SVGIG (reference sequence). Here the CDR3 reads CACRAPSKRKLFF. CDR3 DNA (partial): TGTGCCTGTAGGGCCCCTTCTAAGAGGAAA.

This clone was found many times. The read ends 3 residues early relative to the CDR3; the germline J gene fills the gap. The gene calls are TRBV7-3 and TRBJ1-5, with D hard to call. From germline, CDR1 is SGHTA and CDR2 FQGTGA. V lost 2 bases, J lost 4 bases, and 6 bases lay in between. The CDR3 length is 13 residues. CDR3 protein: CASSLGPNQPQHF. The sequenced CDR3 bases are TGTGCCAGCAGCTTAGGGCCAAATCAGCCC.

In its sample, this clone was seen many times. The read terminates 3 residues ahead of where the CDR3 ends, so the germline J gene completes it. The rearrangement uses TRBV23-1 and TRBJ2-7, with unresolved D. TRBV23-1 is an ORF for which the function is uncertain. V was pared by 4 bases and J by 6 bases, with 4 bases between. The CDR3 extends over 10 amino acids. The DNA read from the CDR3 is TGCGCCAGCAGTCCTCCCGAG. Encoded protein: CASSPPE. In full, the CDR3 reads CASSPPEQYF.

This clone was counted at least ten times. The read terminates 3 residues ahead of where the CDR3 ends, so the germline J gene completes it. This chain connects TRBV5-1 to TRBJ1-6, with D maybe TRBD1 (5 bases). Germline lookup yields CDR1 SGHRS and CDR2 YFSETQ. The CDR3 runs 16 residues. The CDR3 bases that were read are TGCGCCAGCAGCTTCCGATCGGGAGGGGTCGAAGAGACC. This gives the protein CASSFRSGGVEET. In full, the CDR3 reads CASSFRSGGVEETLHF. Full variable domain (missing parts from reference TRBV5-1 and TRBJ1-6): KAGVTQTPRYLIKTRGQQVTLSCSPISGHRSVSWYQQTPGQGLQFLFEYFSETQRNKGNFPGRFSGRQFSNSRSEMNVSTLELGDSALYLCASSFRSGGVEETLHFGNGTRLTVT.

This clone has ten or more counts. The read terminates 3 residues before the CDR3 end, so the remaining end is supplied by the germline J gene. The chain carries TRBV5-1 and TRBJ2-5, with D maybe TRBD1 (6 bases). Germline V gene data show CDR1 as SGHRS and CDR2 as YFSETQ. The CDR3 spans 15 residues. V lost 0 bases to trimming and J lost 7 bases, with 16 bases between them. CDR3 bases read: TGCGCCAGCAGCTTGGGACAGGCGGGCGGAGGGACC. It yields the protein CASSLGQAGGGT. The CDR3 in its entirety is CASSLGQAGGGTQYF.

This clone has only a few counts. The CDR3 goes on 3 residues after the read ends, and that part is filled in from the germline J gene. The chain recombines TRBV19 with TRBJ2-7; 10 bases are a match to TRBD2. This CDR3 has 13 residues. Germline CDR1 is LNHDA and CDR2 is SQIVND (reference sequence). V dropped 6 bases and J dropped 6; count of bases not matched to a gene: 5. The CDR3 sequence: CASSLAGVREQYF. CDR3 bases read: TGTGCCAGTAGCCTAGCGGGAGTTCGCGAG.

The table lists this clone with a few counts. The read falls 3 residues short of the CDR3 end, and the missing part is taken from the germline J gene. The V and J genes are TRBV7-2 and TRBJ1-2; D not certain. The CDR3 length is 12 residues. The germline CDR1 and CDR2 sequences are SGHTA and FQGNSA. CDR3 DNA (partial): TGTGCCAGCAGCTTAACAGATCGAGAC. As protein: CASSLTDRD. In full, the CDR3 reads CASSLTDRDYTF.

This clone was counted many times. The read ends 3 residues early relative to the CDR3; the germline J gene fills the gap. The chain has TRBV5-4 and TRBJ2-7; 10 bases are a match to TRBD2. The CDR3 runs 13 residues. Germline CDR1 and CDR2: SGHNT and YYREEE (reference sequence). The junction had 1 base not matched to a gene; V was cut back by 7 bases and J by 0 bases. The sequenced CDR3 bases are TGTGCCAGCTCTAGCGGGAGCTCCTACGAG. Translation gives CASSSGSSYE. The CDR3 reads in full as CASSSGSSYEQYF.

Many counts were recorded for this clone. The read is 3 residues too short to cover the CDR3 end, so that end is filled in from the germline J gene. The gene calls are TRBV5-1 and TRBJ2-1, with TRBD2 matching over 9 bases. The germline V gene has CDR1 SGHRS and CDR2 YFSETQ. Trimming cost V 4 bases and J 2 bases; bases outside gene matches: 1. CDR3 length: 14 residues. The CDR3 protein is CASSPSGTYNEQFF. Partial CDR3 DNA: TGCGCCAGCAGCCCTAGCGGGACCTACAATGAG.

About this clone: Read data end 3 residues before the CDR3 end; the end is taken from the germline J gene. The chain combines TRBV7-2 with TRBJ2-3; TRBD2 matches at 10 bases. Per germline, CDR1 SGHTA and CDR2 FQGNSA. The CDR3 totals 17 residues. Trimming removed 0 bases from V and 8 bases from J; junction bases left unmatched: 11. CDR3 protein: CASSLAGVAGGLGTQYF. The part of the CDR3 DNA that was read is TGTGCCAGCAGCTTAGCAGGGGTAGCGGGAGGTCTGGGTACG.

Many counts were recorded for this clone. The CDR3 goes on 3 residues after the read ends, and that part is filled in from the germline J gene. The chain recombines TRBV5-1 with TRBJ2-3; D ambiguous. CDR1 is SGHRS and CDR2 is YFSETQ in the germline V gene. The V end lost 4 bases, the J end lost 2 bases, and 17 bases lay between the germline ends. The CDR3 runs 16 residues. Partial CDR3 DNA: TGCGCCAGCAGCCCCTGGTATAGTAGCAACACAGATACG. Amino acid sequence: CASSPWYSSNTDT. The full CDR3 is CASSPWYSSNTDTQYF.

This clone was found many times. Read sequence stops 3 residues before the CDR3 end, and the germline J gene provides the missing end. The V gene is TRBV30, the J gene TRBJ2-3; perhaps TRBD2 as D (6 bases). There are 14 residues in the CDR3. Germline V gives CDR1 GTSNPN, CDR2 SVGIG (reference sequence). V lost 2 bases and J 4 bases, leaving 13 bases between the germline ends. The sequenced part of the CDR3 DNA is TGTGCCTGGAGTACGGAGGGGTGGGCAGATACG. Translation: CAWSTEGWADT. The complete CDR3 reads CAWSTEGWADTQYF.

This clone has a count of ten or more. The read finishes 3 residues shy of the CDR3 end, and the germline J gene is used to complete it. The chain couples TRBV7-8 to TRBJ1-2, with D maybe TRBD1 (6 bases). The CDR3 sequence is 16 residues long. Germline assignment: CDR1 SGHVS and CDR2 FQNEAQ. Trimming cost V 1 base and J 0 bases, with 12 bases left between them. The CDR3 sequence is CASSLGTDTANYGYTF. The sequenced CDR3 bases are TGTGCCAGCAGCTTAGGGACAGATACGGCTAACTATGGC.

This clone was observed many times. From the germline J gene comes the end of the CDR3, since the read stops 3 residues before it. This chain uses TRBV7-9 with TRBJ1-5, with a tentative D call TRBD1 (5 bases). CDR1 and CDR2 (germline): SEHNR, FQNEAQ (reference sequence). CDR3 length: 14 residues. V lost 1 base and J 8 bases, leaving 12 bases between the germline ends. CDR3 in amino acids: CASSLGGSGKPQHF. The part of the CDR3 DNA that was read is TGTGCCAGCAGCTTAGGGGGCTCCGGAAAGCCC.

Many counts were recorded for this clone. The CDR3 reads CASSQSPGTGYGYTF. Partial CDR3 DNA: TGTGCCAGCAGCCAAAGCCCGGGGACAGGTTATGGC. V usage is TRBV7-3 and J usage is TRBJ1-2; 8 bases match TRBD1. The CDR3 is cut off 3 residues early in the read; its end comes from the germline J gene. The V segment lost 5 bases and the J segment 5 bases; nucleotides outside the gene matches: 10. Germline V gene sequence: CDR1 SGHTA, CDR2 FQGTGA. The CDR3 consists of 15 residues.

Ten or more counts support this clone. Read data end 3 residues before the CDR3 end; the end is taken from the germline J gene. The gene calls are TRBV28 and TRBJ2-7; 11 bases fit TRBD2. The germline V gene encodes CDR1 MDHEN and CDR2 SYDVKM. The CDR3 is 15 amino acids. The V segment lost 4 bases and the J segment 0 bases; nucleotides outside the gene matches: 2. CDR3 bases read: TGTGCCAGCAGTTGGCTAGCGGGAGGCTCCTACGAG. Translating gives CASSWLAGGSYE. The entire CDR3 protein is CASSWLAGGSYEQYF.

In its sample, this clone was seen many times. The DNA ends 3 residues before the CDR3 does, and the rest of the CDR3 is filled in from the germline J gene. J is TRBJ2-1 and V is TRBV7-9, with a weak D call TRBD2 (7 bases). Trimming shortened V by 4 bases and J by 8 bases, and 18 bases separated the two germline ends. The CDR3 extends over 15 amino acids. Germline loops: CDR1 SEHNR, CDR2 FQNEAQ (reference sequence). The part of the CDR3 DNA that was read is TGTGCCAGCAGCTCCCCCGGGGGGCCCCCATATGAG. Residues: CASSSPGGPPYE. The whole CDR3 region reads CASSSPGGPPYEQFF.

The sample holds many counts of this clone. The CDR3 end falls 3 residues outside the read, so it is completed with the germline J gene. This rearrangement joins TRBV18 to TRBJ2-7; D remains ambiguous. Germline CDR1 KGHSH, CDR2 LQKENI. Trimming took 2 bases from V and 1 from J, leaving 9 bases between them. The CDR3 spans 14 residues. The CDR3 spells CASSPNPGSYEQYF. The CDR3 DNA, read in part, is TGTGCCAGCTCACCAAATCCAGGATCCTACGAG.

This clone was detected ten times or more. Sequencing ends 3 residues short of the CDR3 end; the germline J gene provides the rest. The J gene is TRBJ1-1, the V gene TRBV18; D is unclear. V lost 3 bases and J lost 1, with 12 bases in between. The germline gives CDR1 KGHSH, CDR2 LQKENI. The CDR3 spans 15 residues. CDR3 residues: CASSPDKARNTEAFF. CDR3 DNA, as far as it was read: TGTGCCAGCTCACCCGACAAGGCCCGGAACACTGAA.

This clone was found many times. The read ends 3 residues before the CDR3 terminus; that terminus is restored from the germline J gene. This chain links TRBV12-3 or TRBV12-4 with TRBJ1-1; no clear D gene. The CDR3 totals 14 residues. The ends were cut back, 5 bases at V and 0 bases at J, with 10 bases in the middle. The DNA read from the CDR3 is TGTGCCAGCAGTCCCCACGCGGTGAACACTGAA. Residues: CASSPHAVNTE. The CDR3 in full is CASSPHAVNTEAFF.